This T cell receptor beta chain was captured by sequencing in a study of blood T cell repertoires in COVID-19. Overall study: The United States, Italy and Spain were the sources of the acute and convalescent COVID-19 samples. T cells, B-cell-depleted T cells, or PBMCs provided the cDNA or gDNA that served as material.

Per the authors' pipeline: Researchers report that nucleated cell counts were estimated from reference gene primer amplification. Sequencing was performed with immunoSEQ multiplex PCR; in TCRdb, only in-frame clones are kept and a portion is missing. V and J calls and clone size are those listed in that table; D and trimming were worked out from the DNA. Of approximately 470,000 clones detected, approximately 85% appear once; the ten largest clones hold 3% to 3.5%. Trimming stripped 5 bases from V and 4 bases from J, with 13 bases between. The CDR3 length is 14 residues. In germline, CDR1 is SGHTA, CDR2 FQGTGA.

Material: peripheral blood. The sequence was obtained from a human donor in a cohort sampled during active COVID-19. The chain carries TRBV7-3 and TRBJ2-3; D gene uncertain. CDR3 coding DNA: TGTGCCAGCAGCCCCGGCGGCGCCCCAGATACGCAGTATTTT. This gives the protein CASSPGGAPDTQYF.